This TCR beta chain was sequenced during a study of blood T cells in healthy people across ages (dated by TCRdb to between 2015 and 2017). About the study as a whole: In model experiments, template switching captured roughly one uniquely barcoded TCR beta cDNA molecule for every two T cells. The study analyzed two additional independent replicas of 1 million unique cDNA reads from the same blood draw for two donors, one aged 18 to 30 and one aged 80 or older. Age-related changes in TCR beta repertoire diversity were measured in the study by deep sequencing normalized with unique cDNA molecular identifiers. Donors were grouped into four age groups: young (average about 15 years), middle-aged (39), aged (roughly 67) and long-lived (less than 85). Study-wide conclusions, independent of this receptor: Because profiling used bulk unsorted PBMCs, naive and antigen-experienced compartments could not be compared conclusively. Compared with the aged group, more naive CD4+ T cells, fewer expanded clones and increased TCR diversity were shown by the long-lived group, suggesting age selection. As age increased, observed TCR beta diversity per million T cells dropped in a roughly linear way, and a significant reduction was already evident by age around 41. Because donor CMV infection status was unknown, age-related changes in expanded clonotypes were potentially confounded. Estimates of total diversity from one million sequenced T cells were regarded as lower bounds and underestimates. There was a strong correlation between observed TCR beta diversity and the percentage of naive T cells measured by flow cytometry.

About this clonotype: Its binding antigen is unknown. The record has no base qualities; no much larger clone is one base away.

V is reduced by 2 bases and J by 2 bases, leaving a spacing of 9 bases between them. The germline V gene (reference sequence) supplies CDR1 SEHNR and CDR2 FQNEAQ. The CDR3 numbers 14 residues from cysteine through phenylalanine. This entry keeps only the CDR3 DNA: 42 bases, framed from base 1. The receptor library was made with 5' RACE. TCRdb records Illumina HiSeq 2500 as the sequencer. A second about 7 to 11 cycle PCR used a sample-barcoded 5' primer and a J-beta primer mix. Each TCR beta cDNA molecule received a unique molecular identifier from a template-switch 5' adaptor carrying 12 random nucleotides. Each sample yielded at least 3 million CDR3-containing paired-end reads. All of the RNA was converted into first-strand cDNA using the Mint cDNA synthesis kit, with a TRBC-specific oligonucleotide serving as the primer. After uracil-DNA glycosylase treatment, a first 18-cycle PCR used universal primers M1SS and BC2_uni_R on all cDNA. Under the source paper's analysis protocol: Each sample was normalized by randomly selecting 1 million high-quality reads, each carrying a distinct molecular identifier. Reads with shared molecular identifiers were discarded instead of being binned into consensus sequences. MiTCR, with a Q25 quality threshold and the strictest error-elimination algorithm, was used for CDR3 identification, clonotype clustering and error correction. A nonparametric unseen species model with Euler transformation was used to estimate a lower bound on total TCR beta diversity. TCRdb reprocessing: public reads trimmed at Q25 with fastp, clones called with MiXCR, in-frame beta chains kept. Each entry is one CDR3 protein sequence, shown with its most common DNA and genes. TCRdb, not the original authors, processed these V and J calls. The sample has more than 750,000 distinct CDR3 sequences on record, under 35% of them singletons. 10% of the sample is taken by the ten largest.

The donors were roughly 40 Caucasian individuals from Russia, aged 6 to 90 years, who were systemically healthy. Each donor gave about 9.2 milliliters of peripheral blood, drawn into EDTA-treated Vacutainer tubes. Ficoll-Paque density-gradient centrifugation was used to isolate PBMCs, with at least 7 million obtained per sample. Total RNA was extracted from PBMCs with Trizol reagent, with at least 5.5 micrograms obtained per sample. For every donor, flow cytometry on a PBMC aliquot measured the percentage of naive CD45RAhigh/CD27high T cells. This sample was also put to use in a study of T cells of mothers and their children. As noted in the second study: Nine systemically healthy Caucasian individuals, comprising three mothers and their six children, were included as donors. cDNA synthesis consumed the entire amount of extracted RNA, loaded at around 1.5 ug RNA in each 15 ul reaction. In the second PCR, the M1S primer introduced both the sample barcodes and 2-4 random nucleotides. Over 10 million TCR beta CDR3 reads came from each mother, compared with 3.3 million or so reads from each child. In both related and unrelated pairs, thymic selection shapes the output of TCR recombination in a similar way, with inherited differences having only a minor effect. Normalized repertoire overlap in related mother-child pairs was always slightly higher than in unrelated mother-child pairs, but the difference was never significant. No persistent microchimeric T cell clones were found, with a detection sensitivity of 85 to 100 clones per million clonotypes. The study used deep NGS to compare TCR beta repertoires of mothers and children, seeking features distinguishing related mother-child pairs from unrelated individuals. The mean age was roughly 44 +/- 4 years for the mothers and approximately 11 +/- 4 years for the children. After adapter ligation with NEBNext reagents, the libraries were sequenced on Illumina HiSeq 2000 with 100+100 nt paired-end reads. To prevent cross-contamination, the mother and child libraries were prepared one month apart and sequenced in separate runs. For each donor, between 500,000 and 2,000,000 distinct TCR beta clonotypes were identified. Naive TCR beta clonotypes were estimated from low-frequency clonotypes matched to each donor's FACS-determined naive share, without sorting.

This chain joins TRBV7-9 to TRBJ2-5; no confident D gene assignment can be made. Sequencing used blood. The receptor's source is a middle-aged woman in good health. The CDR3 corresponds to CASSLPTDQETQYF. The nucleotide sequence reads TGTGCCAGCAGCTTACCGACCGATCAAGAGACCCAGTACTTC.